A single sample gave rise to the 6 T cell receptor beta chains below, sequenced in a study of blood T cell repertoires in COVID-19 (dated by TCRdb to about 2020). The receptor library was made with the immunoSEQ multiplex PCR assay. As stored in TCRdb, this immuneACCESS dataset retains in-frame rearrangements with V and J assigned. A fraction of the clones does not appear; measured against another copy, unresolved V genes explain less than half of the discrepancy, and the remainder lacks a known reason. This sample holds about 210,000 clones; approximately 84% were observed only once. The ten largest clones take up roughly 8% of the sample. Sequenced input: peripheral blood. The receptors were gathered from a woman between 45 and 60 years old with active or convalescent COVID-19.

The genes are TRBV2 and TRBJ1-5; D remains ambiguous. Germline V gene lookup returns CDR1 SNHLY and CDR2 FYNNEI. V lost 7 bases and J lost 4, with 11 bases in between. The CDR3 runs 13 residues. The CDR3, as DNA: TGTGCCAGCACCCCCACGGGGAATCAGCCCCAGCATTTT. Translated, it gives CASTPTGNQPQHF.

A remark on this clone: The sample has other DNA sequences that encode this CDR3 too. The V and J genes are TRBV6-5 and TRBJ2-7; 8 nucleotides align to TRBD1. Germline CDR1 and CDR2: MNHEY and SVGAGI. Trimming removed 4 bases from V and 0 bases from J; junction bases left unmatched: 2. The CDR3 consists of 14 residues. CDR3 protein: CASSSGTGSYEQYV. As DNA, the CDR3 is TGTGCCAGCAGTTCCGGGACAGGCTCCTACGAGCAGTACGTC.

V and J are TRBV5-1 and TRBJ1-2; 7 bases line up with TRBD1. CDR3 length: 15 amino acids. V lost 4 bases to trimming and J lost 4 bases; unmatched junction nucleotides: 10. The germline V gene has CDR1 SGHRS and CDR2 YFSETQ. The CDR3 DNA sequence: TGCGCCAGCAGCCAGGGGGACTTCCTATTCTATGGCTACACCTTC. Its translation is CASSQGDFLFYGYTF.

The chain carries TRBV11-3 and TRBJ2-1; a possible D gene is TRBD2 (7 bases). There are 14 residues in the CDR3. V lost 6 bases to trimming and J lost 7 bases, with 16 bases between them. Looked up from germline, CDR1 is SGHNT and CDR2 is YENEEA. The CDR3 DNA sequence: TGTGCCAGCAGTTCCCGGGGGGCGGGGAATGAGCAGTTCTTC. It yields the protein CASSSRGAGNEQFF.

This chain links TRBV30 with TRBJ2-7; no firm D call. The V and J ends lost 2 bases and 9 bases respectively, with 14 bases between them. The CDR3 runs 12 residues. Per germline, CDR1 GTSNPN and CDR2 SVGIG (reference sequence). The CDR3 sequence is CAWSPRLRWQYF. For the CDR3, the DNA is TGTGCCTGGAGTCCCAGACTTCGTTGGCAGTACTTC.

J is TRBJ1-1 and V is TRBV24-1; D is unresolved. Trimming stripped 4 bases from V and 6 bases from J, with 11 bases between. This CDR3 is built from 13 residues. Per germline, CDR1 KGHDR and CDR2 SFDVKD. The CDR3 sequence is CATSDRGSSEAFF. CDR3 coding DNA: TGTGCCACCAGTGACCGGGGAAGCTCTGAAGCTTTCTTT.